These 2 T cell receptor beta chains were all obtained from the same sample, sequenced in a study of shared clonotypes between healthy human individuals. Assay used: immunoSEQ multiplex PCR; TCRdb lists only in-frame clones, some missing. The data contain some 500,000 clones, approximately 95% of them singletons. Sample: naive CD4+ T cells sorted from blood. Subset in this sample: CD45RA+ positively selected. The receptors were sampled from a woman aged 25-40 years in good health.

V gene TRBV5-1 combines with J gene TRBJ2-3, with TRBD2 matching 11 bases. This CDR3 comprises 17 residues. Germline CDR1 SGHRS, CDR2 YFSETQ. Germline trimming cut 4 bases from V and 4 bases from J; bases unmatched to any gene: 11. The CDR3 region is CASSLRQTSGSPDTQYF. For the CDR3, the DNA is TGCGCCAGCAGCCTCCGACAAACTAGCGGGAGCCCAGATACGCAGTATTTT.

This chain joins TRBV5-1 and TRBJ1-1; tentative D call: TRBD1 (5 bases). Trimming shortened V by 4 bases and J by 1 base, and 20 bases separated the two germline ends. The CDR3 contains 17 residues. Germline V gives CDR1 SGHRS, CDR2 YFSETQ. The CDR3 nucleotides read TGCGCCAGCAGCCCGGTCGGGGGTACCGGTAAGAACACTGAAGCTTTCTTT. This encodes CASSPVGGTGKNTEAFF.